A single sample is the source of the 4 T cell receptor beta chains below, sequenced in a study of T-cell reconstitution after alpha-beta-depleted transplantation in children. A library of TCRbeta sequences, prepared with unique molecular identifiers, was generated. TCRdb reprocessed the PCR reads with MiXCR, giving one entry per CDR3 protein. The table has 900,000 or so distinct CDR3 sequences, roughly 16% seen once. Sample: PBMCs, mostly from graft donor cells, taken 360 days after TCRalphabeta/CD19-depleted stem cell transplant. Receptors were obtained from a male patient younger than 18 who had a stem cell transplant for acute lymphoblastic leukemia, so the T cells may come from the graft donor.

The rearrangement joins TRBV11-2 to TRBJ2-3; D is undetermined. V was cut by 5 bases and J by 2 bases, with 17 bases left in between. Per the germline V gene, CDR1 is SGHAT and CDR2 is FQNNGV. This CDR3 spans 16 amino acids. This CDR3 is CASSPRAIVLTDTQYF. The CDR3 DNA reads TGTGCCAGCAGCCCAAGGGCCATCGTACTCACAGATACGCAGTATTTT.

The chain uses TRBV18 and TRBJ1-3; TRBD1 is a possible D gene (5 bases). CDR3 length: 17 residues. Germline CDR1 KGHSH, CDR2 LQKENI. Trimming removed 5 bases at V and 2 bases at J, with 19 bases between. The CDR3 DNA is TGTGCCAGCTCAAGAAAAACCGGGACGGCTACTGGAAACACCATATATTTT. This gives the protein CASSRKTGTATGNTIYF.

This clonotype was seen a handful of times. The chain recombines TRBV7-2 with TRBJ2-1; 7 nucleotides agree with TRBD2. The length of the CDR3 is 16 residues. The ends lost 0 bases at V and 9 bases at J; junction bases unmatched: 11. CDR1 is SGHTA and CDR2 is FQGNSA in the germline V gene. The CDR3 region is CASSLAGLAEKGEQFF. The CDR3 DNA sequence: TGTGCCAGCAGCTTAGCCGGTCTAGCGGAAAAGGGTGAGCAGTTCTTC.

This sequence joins TRBV23-1 and TRBJ2-3; D gene ambiguous. TRBV23-1 is recorded as an ORF, its role being uncertain. Trimming shortened V by 6 bases and J by 3 bases, and 13 bases separated the two germline ends. The CDR3 extends over 14 amino acids. The CDR3 sequence is CASSRPVWTDTQYF. In DNA, the CDR3 is TGCGCCAGCAGCCGTCCTGTATGGACAGATACGCAGTATTTT.